Shown below are 24 T cell receptor beta chains from a single sample sequenced in a study of T cells in Graves' hyperthyroidism and ophthalmopathy. Authors of the study amplified TCR beta CDR3 regions from RNA transcripts. When the TCR CDR3 underwent first-round RT-PCR, the HTBI primer set was used. TCRdb redid the calling of the multiplex PCR reads with MiXCR, one entry per CDR3 protein. Found here are about 400,000 distinct CDR3 sequences, around 13% of them singletons; the top ten hold 15% to 20%. Sequencing was carried out using blood. The source is a woman in her twenties or thirties with Graves' ophthalmopathy.

The table lists this clonotype with a few counts. J is TRBJ2-2 and V is TRBV4-1; TRBD1 matches at 7 bases. There are 16 residues in the CDR3. The germline gives CDR1 MGHRA, CDR2 YSYEKL. After removal of 0 bases from V and 2 bases from J, the junction contained 3 bases not matched to a gene. This CDR3 is CASSQEGGVNTGELFF. The CDR3 bases are TGCGCCAGCAGCCAAGAAGGGGGCGTAAACACCGGGGAGCTGTTTTTT.

This clonotype was seen at least ten times. The rearrangement joins TRBV7-9 to TRBJ2-7; 7 bases line up with TRBD1. CDR3 length equals 16 residues. The J segment lost 2 bases and the V segment lost 1 base, leaving 8 bases of the junction unmatched. Germline-derived CDR1 and CDR2 are SEHNR and FQNEAQ (reference sequence). CDR3 sequence reads: CASSLEIPGTAYEQYF. DNA of the CDR3: TGTGCCAGCAGCTTAGAAATCCCCGGGACAGCCTACGAGCAGTACTTC.

Of note for this clonotype: A single base separates this from a much larger clone, so it may be a read error. Likely a read error: the CDR3 ends without its conserved phenylalanine or tryptophan. V usage is TRBV3-1 and J usage is TRBJ2-6; possible D gene TRBD1, 5 bases. Per the germline V gene, CDR1 is LGHDT and CDR2 is YNNKEL (reference sequence). The V gene lost 6 bases and the J gene lost 0 bases, with 12 bases spanning the gap. The CDR3 has 16 amino acids. The CDR3 protein is CASRPDRLSGANVLTS. CDR3 nucleotide sequence: TGTGCCAGCAGACCCGACAGACTCTCTGGGGCCAACGTCCTGACTTCC.

The chain uses TRBV7-8 and TRBJ1-2, with no clear D. The germline V gene encodes CDR1 SGHVS and CDR2 FQNEAQ. The germline V and J ends were trimmed by 2 bases and 0 bases, with 7 bases remaining between them. CDR3 size: 14 residues. CDR3 sequence: CASSLNLANYGYTF. In DNA form, the CDR3 reads TGTGCCAGCAGCTTAAACCTAGCTAACTATGGCTACACCTTC.

A few counts support this clonotype. The J gene is TRBJ2-1, the V gene TRBV6-1, with 11 bases that match TRBD1. CDR3 size: 16 residues. The trim removed 4 bases at V and 4 bases at J, leaving 6 bases unmatched. Germline V gives CDR1 MNHNS, CDR2 SASEGT. The CDR3 nucleotides are TGTGCCAGCAGTGTCTCCGGGACAGGGGGATACAATGAGCAGTTCTTC. Translation gives CASSVSGTGGYNEQFF.

In nucleotides, the CDR3 is TGTGCCAGCAGCGGGGGTCCGGGGACAGATACGCAGTATTTT. This gives the protein CASSGGPGTDTQYF. The chain links TRBV7-2 to TRBJ2-3, with D tentatively TRBD1 or TRBD2 (5 bases each). This CDR3 is built from 14 residues. The ends were cut back, 5 bases at V and 3 bases at J, with 12 bases in the middle. Germline CDR1 is SGHTA and CDR2 is FQGNSA.

This clonotype was observed a handful of times. The chain combines TRBV10-2 with TRBJ2-7; 9 nucleotides align to TRBD1. The J segment lost 3 bases and the V segment lost 8 bases, leaving 8 bases of the junction unmatched. This CDR3 comprises 14 residues. Germline assignment: CDR1 WSHSY and CDR2 SAAADI. The CDR3: CASWVGGQGYEQYF. In DNA form, the CDR3 reads TGCGCCAGCTGGGTAGGGGGACAGGGCTACGAGCAGTACTTC.

In this sample, this clonotype turned up many times. The V call is TRBV28, the J call TRBJ2-7; D is possibly TRBD1 (6 bases). V gave up 3 bases and J gave up 2 bases, with 11 bases separating them. Germline values: CDR1 MDHEN, CDR2 SYDVKM. The CDR3 extends over 14 amino acids. DNA for the CDR3: TGTGCCAGCAGTTTCACTGGACAGACCTACGAGCAGTACTTC. As protein: CASSFTGQTYEQYF.

This chain connects TRBV9 to TRBJ2-1; TRBD2 agrees at 10 bases. Germline lookup yields CDR1 SGDLS and CDR2 YYNGEE. The CDR3 contains 15 residues. V trimming: 0 bases; J trimming: 6 bases; junction bases outside the gene matches: 3. The CDR3: CASSVASGGANEQFF. DNA of the CDR3: TGTGCCAGCAGCGTAGCAAGCGGGGGGGCCAATGAGCAGTTCTTC.

This clonotype has ten or more counts. The chain uses TRBV20-1 and TRBJ1-1, with D possibly TRBD1 on 6 matching bases. The CDR3 runs 14 residues. V was cut by 4 bases and J by 3 bases, with 15 bases left in between. Germline-derived CDR1 and CDR2 are DFQATT and SNEGSKA (reference sequence). The CDR3 DNA is TGCAGTGCTATACAAGGAGGGGGGGACACTGAAGCTTTCTTT. Encoded protein: CSAIQGGGDTEAFF.

Comment on this clonotype: A much larger clone sits a single nucleotide away, making a read error possible. The gene calls are TRBV12-3 or TRBV12-4 and TRBJ1-2; TRBD1 matches at 10 bases. The length of the CDR3 is 12 residues. The junction had 1 base not matched to a gene; V was cut back by 4 bases and J by 8 bases. Here the CDR3 DNA reads TGTGCCAGCAGTTCGACAGGGGGCGGCTACACCTTC. As protein: CASSSTGGGYTF.

The chain employs TRBV24-1 and TRBJ2-1; D gene uncertain. Trimming shortened V by 0 bases and J by 1 base, and 6 bases separated the two germline ends. CDR3 length equals 15 residues. Germline V gives CDR1 KGHDR, CDR2 SFDVKD. The chain's CDR3 is CATSDLGDSYNEQFF. CDR3 in DNA: TGTGCCACCAGTGATTTGGGGGATTCCTACAATGAGCAGTTCTTC.

This clonotype was recorded at least ten times. The J gene is TRBJ2-5, the V gene TRBV15; D not resolved. The CDR3 sequence is 13 residues long. The germline CDR1 and CDR2 sequences are LNHNV and YYDKDF (reference sequence). V was shortened by 1 base and J by 5 bases, with 8 bases between the two germline ends. The DNA for the CDR3 is TGTGCCACCAGCAGAGCTAGAGGCGAGACCCAGTACTTC. Translating it yields CATSRARGETQYF.

The chain joins TRBV7-6 to TRBJ2-7; D uncertain. V was shortened by 2 bases and J by 4 bases, with 6 bases between the two germline ends. Germline CDR1 is SGHVS and CDR2 is FNYEAQ. The CDR3 covers 12 residues. DNA of the CDR3: TGTGCCAGCAGCTTACTTGAATACGAGCAGTACTTC. Residues: CASSLLEYEQYF.

The sample holds many counts of this clonotype. The J gene is TRBJ1-5, the V gene TRBV12-3 or TRBV12-4; 8 positions agree with TRBD1. There are 14 residues in the CDR3. The J segment lost 1 base and the V segment lost 7 bases, leaving 3 bases of the junction unmatched. The CDR3 region has the DNA TGTGCCAGCACCTGGACAGGGAGCAATCAGCCCCAGCATTTT. Its protein product is CASTWTGSNQPQHF.

This clonotype was counted only a few times. The rearrangement joins TRBV24-1 to TRBJ2-1, with TRBD2 as a possible D gene (7 bases). Per germline, CDR1 KGHDR and CDR2 SFDVKD. The CDR3 spans 12 residues. V was pared by 7 bases and J by 12 bases, with 15 bases between. For the CDR3, the DNA is TGTGCCACCAGCGGGGGGCCGGGGGGGCAGTTCTTC. It encodes CATSGGPGGQFF.

This clonotype turned up a few times. This chain connects TRBV15 to TRBJ2-2; TRBD1 matches 8 bases. Germline values: CDR1 LNHNV, CDR2 YYDKDF (reference sequence). The CDR3 length is 19 residues. With V trimmed by 0 bases and J by 5 bases, 14 bases remained unmatched. The CDR3 nucleotides are TGTGCCACCAGCAGAGATACCGGATCCGGACAGGGAAAAACCGGGGAGCTGTTTTTT. Its translation: CATSRDTGSGQGKTGELFF.

This clonotype has just a few counts. The chain recombines TRBV14 with TRBJ1-3; no firm D call. The CDR3 is 14 residues long. CDR1 and CDR2 from the germline V gene are SGHDN and FVKESK. V lost 6 bases, J lost 0 bases, and 9 bases lay in between. In DNA form, the CDR3 reads TGTGCCAGCAGTCAGTTCCTCTCTGGAAACACCATATATTTT. This sequence encodes CASSQFLSGNTIYF.

This clonotype was observed at least ten times. The chain has TRBV12-5 and TRBJ2-3; D is undetermined. CDR1 and CDR2 (germline): LGHNT, FRNRAP. CDR3 length: 11 residues. Trimming pared 9 bases from V and 6 bases from J, leaving 10 bases between. CDR3 nucleotides: TGTGCTAGCACATTGGGGGATACGCAGTATTTT. Protein sequence: CASTLGDTQYF.

This clonotype was detected ten times or more. The chain uses TRBV7-9 and TRBJ1-1; D uncertain. Germline V gene data show CDR1 as SEHNR and CDR2 as FQNEAQ (reference sequence). The CDR3 has 14 amino acids. Trimming removed 5 bases at V and 4 bases at J, with 14 bases between. DNA for the CDR3: TGTGCCAGCAGCCCCCTCTGGGGATCCACTGAAGCTTTCTTT. This codes for CASSPLWGSTEAFF.

This sequence joins TRBV4-1 and TRBJ1-4; D perhaps matches TRBD1 (5 bases). The germline CDR1 and CDR2 sequences are MGHRA and YSYEKL. Trimming left V 1 base short and J 7 bases short, with 19 bases between. The CDR3 consists of 17 residues. CDR3 nucleotides: TGCGCCAGCAGCCAAGGGGGAAGAGGGACTCTGTCTGAAAAACTGTTTTTT. This translates into CASSQGGRGTLSEKLFF.

This clonotype was counted a few times. CDR3 DNA sequence: TGTGCCAGCAGCAGGTCCGTGGACACCGGGGAGCTGTTTTTT. Translation gives CASSRSVDTGELFF. This chain links TRBV12-3 or TRBV12-4 with TRBJ2-2; the D is unclear. Trimming shortened V by 6 bases and J by 3 bases, and 11 bases separated the two germline ends. This CDR3 region has 14 residues.

The genes are TRBV7-8 and TRBJ1-2; perhaps TRBD1 as D (6 bases). Looked up from germline, CDR1 is SGHVS and CDR2 is FQNEAQ. The CDR3 is 14 amino acids. V dropped 1 base and J dropped 6 bases, with 12 bases sitting between them. CDR3 amino acids: CASSLEGGLNGYTF. CDR3 nucleotide sequence: TGTGCCAGCAGCTTAGAAGGGGGTTTGAATGGCTACACCTTC. Supplemented by reference TRBV7-8 and TRBJ1-2, the full variable domain reads GAGVSQSPRYKVAKRGQDVALRCDPISGHVSLFWYQQALGQGPEFLTYFQNEAQLDKSGLPSDRFFAERPEGSVSTLKIQRTQQEDSAVYLCASSLEGGLNGYTFGSGTRLTVV.

This clonotype was observed at least ten times. The gene calls are TRBV20-1 and TRBJ2-7; D remains unclear. Trimming took 0 bases from V and 3 from J, leaving 9 bases between them. The CDR3 is 13 amino acids. Looked up from germline, CDR1 is DFQATT and CDR2 is SNEGSKA (reference sequence). Written as DNA, the CDR3 is TGCAGTGCTAGAGATCGAAGAATCTACGAGCAGTACTTC. As protein: CSARDRRIYEQYF.